This passage covers 21 T cell receptor beta chains from one sample sequenced in a study of cytomegalovirus exposure and HLA in healthy donors listed by TCRdb under 2017. Library preparation employed the immunoSEQ multiplex PCR assay. A mixture of 60 forward primers for TCR Vbeta segments and 13 reverse primers for TCR Jbeta segments was used in the multiplex PCR. This immuneACCESS table, as held by TCRdb, lists in-frame sequences with V and J called but not all clones. Of the missing ones, under half trace to an unresolved V gene in checked studies; the others have no known cause. The sample table lists approximately 140,000 clones, approximately 80% of them with a count of one. Jointly, the top ten make up 0.95% to 1.5% of the sample. The sequenced sample consisted of PBMCs. These receptors were obtained from a girl aged 2 to 9 in good health and CMV-seronegative.

The chain is built from TRBV28 and TRBJ2-7, with D perhaps TRBD1 (6 bases). The germline V and J ends were trimmed by 6 bases and 5 bases, with 11 bases remaining between them. The CDR3 is 12 amino acids. Germline CDR1 MDHEN, CDR2 SYDVKM. CDR3 nucleotide sequence: TGTGCCAGCAGGCACACAGGGAACGAGCAGTACTTC. Protein: CASRHTGNEQYF.

In this sample, this clone turned up once. The chain employs TRBV7-9 and TRBJ2-1; 7 bases agree with TRBD1. This CDR3 comprises 15 residues. The ends lost 2 bases at V and 2 bases at J; junction bases unmatched: 3. Germline loops: CDR1 SEHNR, CDR2 FQNEAQ (reference sequence). The CDR3 sequence is CASSLQGTAYNEQFF. DNA of the CDR3: TGTGCCAGCAGCTTACAAGGGACAGCCTACAATGAGCAGTTCTTC.

The CDR3 DNA sequence: TGTGCCAGCAGCGTACTGTTAAGCACAGATACGCAGTATTTT. This gives the protein CASSVLLSTDTQYF. This chain joins TRBV9 and TRBJ2-3; D gene ambiguous. Germline CDR1 and CDR2: SGDLS and YYNGEE. The length of the CDR3 is 14 residues. With 1 base removed from V and 0 bases from J, the gap between germline ends came to 6 bases.

J is TRBJ1-5 and V is TRBV2, with D maybe TRBD1 (5 bases). Trimming left V 4 bases short and J 2 bases short, with 15 bases between. Germline loops: CDR1 SNHLY, CDR2 FYNNEI. The CDR3 extends over 16 amino acids. Here the CDR3 reads CASSGQMMQGNQPQHF. The CDR3 coding sequence is TGTGCCAGCAGTGGACAGATGATGCAGGGCAATCAGCCCCAGCATTTT.

The gene calls are TRBV27 and TRBJ2-2; D unclear. The CDR3 has 13 residues. Per the germline V gene, CDR1 is MNHEY and CDR2 is SMNVEV (reference sequence). The V and J ends lost 7 bases and 7 bases respectively, with 13 bases between them. The DNA of the CDR3 is TGTGCCAGCAAGCTTATTCCCGGCGGGGAGCTGTTTTTT. Translation: CASKLIPGGELFF.

The chain joins TRBV29-1 to TRBJ2-7, with 7 positions matching TRBD2. The CDR3 runs to 15 residues. Germline trimming cut 4 bases from V and 6 bases from J; bases unmatched to any gene: 15. From germline, CDR1 is SQVTM and CDR2 ANQGSEA. The CDR3 region has the DNA TGCAGCGTTGTGGGGGGGAGGACATCCACCTCCGAGCAGTACTTC. Translating it yields CSVVGGRTSTSEQYF.

J is TRBJ2-3 and V is TRBV18, with unresolved D. V was clipped by 6 bases and J by 4 bases, with 11 bases between them. CDR1 and CDR2 (germline): KGHSH, LQKENI. The CDR3 totals 13 residues. The CDR3 bases are TGTGCCAGCTCGATGAGAGAGGCAGATACGCAGTATTTT. Protein product: CASSMREADTQYF.

The chain employs TRBV15 and TRBJ1-4, with D possibly matching TRBD1 (6 bases). Germline CDR1 is LNHNV and CDR2 is YYDKDF (reference sequence). Trimming cost V 0 bases and J 5 bases, with 10 bases left between them. This CDR3 is built from 15 residues. For the CDR3, the DNA is TGTGCCACCAGCAGAGATGAGGGGGGGAATGAAAAACTGTTTTTT. It specifies CATSRDEGGNEKLFF.

The gene calls are TRBV7-8 and TRBJ1-1; D gene unclear. V lost 1 base to trimming and J lost 0 bases, with 15 bases between them. The CDR3 is made up of 17 amino acids. The germline V gene has CDR1 SGHVS and CDR2 FQNEAQ. The CDR3 nucleotides read TGTGCCAGCAGCTTAGTGAGGGCAGCCGGAATGAACACTGAAGCTTTCTTT. It codes for CASSLVRAAGMNTEAFF.

This chain uses TRBV7-2 with TRBJ2-5; 9 bases fit TRBD2. V trimming: 5 bases; J trimming: 5 bases; junction bases outside the gene matches: 9. Per germline, CDR1 SGHTA and CDR2 FQGNSA. This CDR3 region has 15 residues. The CDR3 spells CASSLGTSLPETQYF. CDR3 sequence (DNA): TGTGCCAGCAGCCTAGGGACTAGCCTACCGGAGACCCAGTACTTC.

This chain links TRBV28 with TRBJ1-2; D might be TRBD1 (6 bases). With 7 bases removed from V and 2 bases from J, the gap between germline ends came to 17 bases. In germline, CDR1 is MDHEN, CDR2 SYDVKM. CDR3 length equals 15 residues. CDR3 loop: CASIPVRDNNYGYTF. The CDR3 DNA follows: TGTGCCAGCATCCCCGTCCGGGACAACAACTATGGCTACACCTTC.

The chain recombines TRBV4-3 with TRBJ1-1; D possibly corresponds to TRBD1 (6 bases). Germline V CDR1 and CDR2: LGHNA, YSLEER. V dropped 0 bases and J dropped 1 base, with 12 bases sitting between them. This CDR3 comprises 16 residues. CDR3: CASSQDHNRANTEAFF. CDR3 bases: TGCGCCAGCAGCCAAGATCATAACAGGGCGAACACTGAAGCTTTCTTT.

V is TRBV2 and J is TRBJ2-5, with 8 bases identical to TRBD2. V lost 3 bases, J lost 5 bases, and 5 bases stayed unmatched. This CDR3 has 14 residues. Germline CDR1 reads SNHLY; CDR2 reads FYNNEI. CDR3 residues: CASSEERGLETQYF. The DNA of the CDR3 is TGTGCCAGCAGTGAGGAGCGGGGGTTGGAGACCCAGTACTTC.

The chain links TRBV14 to TRBJ2-2; D perhaps matches TRBD1 (5 bases). CDR1 is SGHDN, CDR2 FVKESK, per germline. V lost 6 bases to trimming and J lost 3 bases, with 17 bases between them. The CDR3 extends over 16 amino acids. The CDR3 region is CASSPGWPLDTGELFF. CDR3 DNA sequence: TGTGCCAGCAGTCCAGGGTGGCCCCTAGACACCGGGGAGCTGTTTTTT.

A few counts support this clone. The chain uses TRBV5-4 and TRBJ1-6; D is unresolved. The CDR3 is made up of 14 amino acids. CDR1 is SGHNT and CDR2 is YYREEE in the germline V gene (reference sequence). Trimming pared 0 bases from V and 5 bases from J, leaving 6 bases between. CDR3 DNA: TGTGCCAGCAGCTTGGGCAGGAATAATTCACCCCTCCACTTT. It is translated as CASSLGRNNSPLHF.

DNA for the CDR3: TGTGCCAGTAGTGCCTCACTAGCGGGAGTATTGGAGACCCAGTACTTC. It translates to CASSASLAGVLETQYF. This chain joins TRBV19 and TRBJ2-5, with 11 positions matching TRBD2. CDR3 length equals 16 residues. The V gene end was trimmed by 5 bases and the J gene end by 5 bases; junction bases not matched to a gene: 10. Looked up from germline, CDR1 is LNHDA and CDR2 is SQIVND (reference sequence).

The chain combines TRBV6-5 with TRBJ1-4; TRBD1 aligns across 9 bases. J gave up 5 bases and V 6 bases, and 7 bases lay outside the gene matches. Germline assignment: CDR1 MNHEY and CDR2 SVGAGI. The CDR3 has 15 residues. The CDR3 reads CASSPWTGENEKLFF. The DNA for the CDR3 is TGTGCCAGCAGCCCCTGGACAGGGGAGAATGAAAAACTGTTTTTT.

The chain uses TRBV6-5 and TRBJ2-7; possible D gene TRBD1, 6 bases. Between the trimmed V and J ends, which lost 6 bases and 7 bases, there was a span of 19 bases. Per the germline V gene, CDR1 is MNHEY and CDR2 is SVGAGI. The CDR3 length is 14 residues. Here the CDR3 reads CASSPTVGGREQYF. The DNA of the CDR3 is TGTGCCAGCAGCCCGACGGTAGGGGGAAGGGAGCAGTACTTC.

The rearrangement links TRBV7-9 to TRBJ1-1; no clear D. The V gene lost 8 bases and the J gene lost 6 bases, with 13 bases spanning the gap. This CDR3 is 12 amino acids long. Per the germline V gene, CDR1 is SEHNR and CDR2 is FQNEAQ (reference sequence). CDR3 sequence reads: CASRPGVPEAFF. In nucleotides, the CDR3 is TGTGCCAGCCGCCCCGGGGTGCCTGAAGCTTTCTTT. Full variable domain (outside the CDR3, taken from reference TRBV7-9 and TRBJ1-1): DTGVSQNPRHKITKRGQNVTFRCDPISEHNRLYWYRQTLGQGPEFLTYFQNEAQLEKSRLLSDRFSAERPKGSFSTLEIQRTEQGDSAMYLCASRPGVPEAFFGQGTRLTVV.

The chain couples TRBV6-1 to TRBJ2-7; TRBD1 aligns across 7 bases. Trimming at V came to 4 bases and at J to 0 bases, leaving 6 bases not matched to a gene. Germline lookup yields CDR1 MNHNS and CDR2 SASEGT. The length of the CDR3 is 15 residues. The CDR3 here is CASSAEGASSYEQYF. In DNA, the CDR3 is TGTGCCAGCAGTGCCGAGGGGGCTAGCTCCTACGAGCAGTACTTC.

The chain couples TRBV7-9 to TRBJ2-5, with 10 nucleotides matching TRBD2. V shed 5 bases, J shed 0 bases, and the junction held 6 bases outside the gene matches. The germline gives CDR1 SEHNR, CDR2 FQNEAQ (reference sequence). This CDR3 is 16 amino acids long. The CDR3 DNA sequence: TGTGCCAGCAGCGTACCTAGCGGGGGAAACCAAGAGACCCAGTACTTC. It translates to CASSVPSGGNQETQYF.